This T cell receptor beta chain was sequenced in a study of shared clonotypes between healthy human individuals. For the study at large: Each donor's CD4 naive and CD4 memory cells filled three plates apiece, CD8 naive two, and CD8 memory one.

The protocol was immunoSEQ multiplex PCR, while the TCRdb copy is restricted to in-frame clones and leaves out a portion. The table lists over 950,000 clones, roughly 80% of them singletons. As regards this clone: Antigen unknown. Other nucleotide sequences in the sample specify the same CDR3.

Overall study findings and caveats: Investigators expected sequencing depth to affect clonotype sharing among donors.

V trimming: 3 bases; J trimming: 0 bases; junction bases outside the gene matches: 4. The CDR3 is 16 residues long. Germline assignment: CDR1 KGHSH and CDR2 LQKENI. The chain couples TRBV18 to TRBJ2-1; 8 positions match TRBD1. Source material: memory CD4+ T cells from PBMCs. Subset denoted: CD45RA-negative fraction. The clonotype originates from a man aged 18-30 years in good health. Some clones in this sample may be carry-over from other donors' samples. This CDR3 reads CASSPPTGASYNEQFF. The CDR3 bases are TGTGCCAGCTCACCCCCGACAGGGGCCTCCTACAATGAGCAGTTCTTC.